This T cell receptor (beta chain) was captured by sequencing in a study of blood T cell repertoires in COVID-19. The CDR3 totals 15 residues. CDR1 is SGHTS, CDR2 YDEGEE, per germline. Trimming took off 2 bases at V and 0 bases at J, with 11 bases between the two ends. Data came from immunoSEQ multiplex PCR; TCRdb stores just in-frame clones and leaves some out. In the table there are just over 95,000 clones, 90% of which are singletons. The sample taken for sequencing was peripheral blood. This receptor was obtained from a man over 45 with acute or convalescent COVID-19. This chain links TRBV5-8 with TRBJ1-1; D gene uncertain. The CDR3 is CASSFSQNLNTEAFF. The DNA for the CDR3 is TGTGCCAGCAGCTTTAGCCAGAACCTGAACACTGAAGCTTTCTTT.